The present T cell receptor (beta chain) was sequenced within a study of regulatory T cells in long-lasting Graves disease. The study's findings and limits: Persistent disease was associated with favored TRBV28 usage and with favored use of TRBJ1-2 and TRBJ2-5. The small sample size may have reduced accuracy.

V dropped 0 bases and J dropped 8 bases, with 5 bases sitting between them. The CDR3 is 13 residues long. Germline V gene sequence: CDR1 LNHNV, CDR2 YYDKDF (reference sequence). Time point meaning: persistent/refractory GD, antithyroid drugs over 5 years with positive TRAb. TCR sequences were obtained from RNA taken from PBMCs. In this cohort, patients came from an endocrinology department located in Xi'an, China. A blood draw put approximately 9 milliliters of peripheral blood into EDTA tubes. Through Arm-PCR of CDR3 regions and iRepertoire HTBI primers, TCR beta libraries were built. TCRdb ran MiXCR on the multiplex PCR reads and lists one entry per CDR3 protein. There are about 310,000 distinct CDR3 sequences in the sample; 20% to 25% occur only once, and roughly 56% lies in the top ten. This clonotype was observed at least ten times. What it binds is unknown.

The chain links TRBV15 to TRBJ1-6, with unresolved D. This specimen was peripheral blood mononuclear cells (PBMCs), taken when the disease was refractory, from a patient treated with antithyroid drugs. This receptor was identified in a female donor with Graves disease. CDR3 sequence reads: CATSRDPDSPLHF. In DNA form, the CDR3 reads TGTGCCACCAGCAGAGACCCGGATTCACCCCTCCACTTT.